This TCR beta chain came from a study of high-grade serous ovarian cancer treatment subgroups. On the study more broadly: Samples averaged around 14,000 reads and thousands of unique TCR beta rearrangements. Study observations and caveats: Repertoire similarity ranged about 0.11 to 0.8 between tumors of one patient. Bulk tumor TCR sequencing gave no spatial information.

Tumor samples were taken before definitive surgery or chemotherapy. Using immunoSEQ multiplex PCR, the repertoire was profiled, and TCRdb retains in-frame clones only, with some absent. The top ten hold 29% of the sample, which has around 3,100 clones, around 75% seen once. In this sample, this clone turned up once. The antigen remains unidentified. CDR3 length: 14 amino acids. With 1 base clipped from V and 3 bases from J, the junction kept 1 base outside the gene matches. In germline, CDR1 is SGHVS, CDR2 FNYEAQ. The V call is TRBV7-6, the J call TRBJ2-7; 9 bases agree with TRBD1. Material: tumor tissue. The source of this sequence is a human donor with high-grade serous ovarian cancer. This chain's CDR3 is CASSLGGQGYEQYF. The CDR3 DNA is TGTGCCAGCAGCTTAGGGGGACAGGGCTACGAGCAGTACTTC.